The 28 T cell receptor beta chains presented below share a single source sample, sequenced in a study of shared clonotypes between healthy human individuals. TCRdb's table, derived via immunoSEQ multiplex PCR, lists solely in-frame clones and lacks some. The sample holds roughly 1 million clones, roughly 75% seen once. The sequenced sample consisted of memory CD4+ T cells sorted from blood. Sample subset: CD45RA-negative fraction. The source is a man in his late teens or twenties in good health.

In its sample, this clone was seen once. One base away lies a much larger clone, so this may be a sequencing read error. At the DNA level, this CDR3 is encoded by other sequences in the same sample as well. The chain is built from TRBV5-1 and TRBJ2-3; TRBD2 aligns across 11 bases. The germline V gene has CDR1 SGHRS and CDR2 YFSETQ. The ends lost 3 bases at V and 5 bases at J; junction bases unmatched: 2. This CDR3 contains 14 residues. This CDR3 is CASSSGLAGDTQYF. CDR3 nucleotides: TGCGCCAGCAGCTCCGGACTAGCGGGAGATACGCAGTATTTT.

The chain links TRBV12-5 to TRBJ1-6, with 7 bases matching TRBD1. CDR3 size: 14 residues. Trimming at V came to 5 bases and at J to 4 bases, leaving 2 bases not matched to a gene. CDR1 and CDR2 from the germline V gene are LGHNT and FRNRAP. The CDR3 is CASGTGQYNSPLHF. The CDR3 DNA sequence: TGTGCTAGTGGTACGGGACAGTATAATTCACCCCTCCACTTT.

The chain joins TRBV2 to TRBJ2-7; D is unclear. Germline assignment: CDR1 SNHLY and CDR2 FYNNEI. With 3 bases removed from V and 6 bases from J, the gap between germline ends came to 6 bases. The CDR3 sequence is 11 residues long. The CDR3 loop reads CASSEPTEQYF. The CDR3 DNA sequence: TGTGCCAGCAGTGAGCCGACCGAGCAGTACTTC. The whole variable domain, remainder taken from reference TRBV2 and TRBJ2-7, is EPEVTQTPSHQVTQMGQEVILRCVPISNHLYFYWYRQILGQKVEFLVSFYNNEISEKSEIFDDQFSVERPDGSNFTLKIRSTKLEDSAMYFCASSEPTEQYFGPGTRLTVT.

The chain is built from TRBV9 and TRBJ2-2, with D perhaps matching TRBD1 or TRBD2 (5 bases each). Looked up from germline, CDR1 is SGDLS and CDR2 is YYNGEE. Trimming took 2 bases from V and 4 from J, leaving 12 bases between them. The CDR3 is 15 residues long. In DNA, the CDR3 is TGTGCCAGCAGCGTGGGGACCATCCCCACCGGGGAGCTGTTTTTT. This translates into CASSVGTIPTGELFF.

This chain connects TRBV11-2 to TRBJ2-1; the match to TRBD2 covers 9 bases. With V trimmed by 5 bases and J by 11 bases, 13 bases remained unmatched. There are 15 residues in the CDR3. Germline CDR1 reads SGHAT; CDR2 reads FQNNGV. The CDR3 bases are TGTGCCAGCAGCCCCCAGGGGGGTAGCGGGGGTCAGCAGTTCTTC. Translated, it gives CASSPQGGSGGQQFF.

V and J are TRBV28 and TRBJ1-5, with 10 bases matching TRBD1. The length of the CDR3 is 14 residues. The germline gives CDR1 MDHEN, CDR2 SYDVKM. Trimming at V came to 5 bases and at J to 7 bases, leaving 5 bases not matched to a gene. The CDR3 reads CASSVGTGVQPQHF. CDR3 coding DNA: TGTGCCAGCAGTGTCGGGACAGGGGTCCAGCCCCAGCATTTT. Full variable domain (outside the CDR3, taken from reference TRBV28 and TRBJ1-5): DVKVTQSSRYLVKRTGEKVFLECVQDMDHENMFWYRQDPGLGLRLIYFSYDVKMKEKGDIPEGYSVSREKKERFSLILESASTNQTSMYLCASSVGTGVQPQHFGDGTRLSIL.

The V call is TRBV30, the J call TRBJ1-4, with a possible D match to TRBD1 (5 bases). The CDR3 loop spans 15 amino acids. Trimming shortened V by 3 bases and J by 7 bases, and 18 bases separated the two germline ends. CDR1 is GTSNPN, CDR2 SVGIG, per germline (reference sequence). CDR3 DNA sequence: TGTGCCTGGAGCCCTCACTCACCTAGGGGTGAAAAACTGTTTTTT. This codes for CAWSPHSPRGEKLFF.

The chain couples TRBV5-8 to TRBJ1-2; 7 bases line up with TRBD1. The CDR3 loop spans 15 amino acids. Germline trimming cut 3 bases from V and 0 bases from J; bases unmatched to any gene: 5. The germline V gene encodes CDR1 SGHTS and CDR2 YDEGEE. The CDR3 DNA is TGTGCCAGCAGCTCCCGACAGGGTACTAACTATGGCTACACCTTC. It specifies CASSSRQGTNYGYTF.

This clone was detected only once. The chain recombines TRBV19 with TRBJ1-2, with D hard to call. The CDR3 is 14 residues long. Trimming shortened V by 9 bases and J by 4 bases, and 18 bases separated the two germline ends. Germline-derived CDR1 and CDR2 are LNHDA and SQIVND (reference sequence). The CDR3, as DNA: TGTGCCAGCAGGCTAGAATTGAACGCCTATGGCTACACCTTC. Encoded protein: CASRLELNAYGYTF.

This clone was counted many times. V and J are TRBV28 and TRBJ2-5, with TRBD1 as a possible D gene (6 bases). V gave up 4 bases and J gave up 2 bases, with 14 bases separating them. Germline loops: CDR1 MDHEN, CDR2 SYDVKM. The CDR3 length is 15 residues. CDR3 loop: CASSSQGIGQETQYF. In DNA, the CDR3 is TGTGCCAGCAGTTCCCAGGGGATAGGGCAAGAGACCCAGTACTTC.

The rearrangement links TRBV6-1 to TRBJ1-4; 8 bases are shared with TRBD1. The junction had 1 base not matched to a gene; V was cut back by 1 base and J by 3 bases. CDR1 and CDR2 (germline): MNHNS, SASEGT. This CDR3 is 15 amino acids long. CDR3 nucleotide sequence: TGTGCCAGCAGTGAAGGGACAGGGCCTAATGAAAAACTGTTTTTT. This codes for CASSEGTGPNEKLFF.

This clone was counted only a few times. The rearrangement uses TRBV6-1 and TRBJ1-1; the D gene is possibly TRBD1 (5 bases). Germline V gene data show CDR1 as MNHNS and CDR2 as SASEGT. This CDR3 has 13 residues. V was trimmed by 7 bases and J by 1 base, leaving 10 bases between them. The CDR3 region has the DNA TGTGCCAGCACCTGGGGGAAGAACACTGAAGCTTTCTTT. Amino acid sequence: CASTWGKNTEAFF.

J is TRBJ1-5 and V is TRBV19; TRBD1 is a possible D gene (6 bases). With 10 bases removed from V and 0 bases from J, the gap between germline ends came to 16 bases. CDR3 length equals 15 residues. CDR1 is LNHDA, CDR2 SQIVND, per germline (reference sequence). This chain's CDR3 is CATQDSFNSNQPQHF. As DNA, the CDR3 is TGTGCCACCCAGGACAGTTTCAATAGCAATCAGCCCCAGCATTTT.

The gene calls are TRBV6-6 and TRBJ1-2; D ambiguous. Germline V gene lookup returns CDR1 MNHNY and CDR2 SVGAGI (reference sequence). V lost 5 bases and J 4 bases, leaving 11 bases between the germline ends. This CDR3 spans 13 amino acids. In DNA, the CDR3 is TGTGCCAGCAGTCTTACCGAGCCCTATGGCTACACCTTC. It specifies CASSLTEPYGYTF.

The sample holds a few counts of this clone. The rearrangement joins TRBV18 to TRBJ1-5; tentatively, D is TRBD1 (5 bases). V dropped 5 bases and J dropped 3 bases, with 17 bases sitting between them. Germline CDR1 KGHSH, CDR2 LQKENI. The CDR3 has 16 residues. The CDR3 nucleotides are TGTGCCAGCTCAGCCGCCGGGACCGCTTCCAATCAGCCCCAGCATTTT. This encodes CASSAAGTASNQPQHF.

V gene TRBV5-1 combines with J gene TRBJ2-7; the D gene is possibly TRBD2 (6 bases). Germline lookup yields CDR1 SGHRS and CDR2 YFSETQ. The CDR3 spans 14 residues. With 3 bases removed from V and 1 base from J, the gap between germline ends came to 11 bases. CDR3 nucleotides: TGCGCCAGCAGCTACGGGACTCCTTCCTACGAGCAGTACTTC. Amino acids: CASSYGTPSYEQYF.

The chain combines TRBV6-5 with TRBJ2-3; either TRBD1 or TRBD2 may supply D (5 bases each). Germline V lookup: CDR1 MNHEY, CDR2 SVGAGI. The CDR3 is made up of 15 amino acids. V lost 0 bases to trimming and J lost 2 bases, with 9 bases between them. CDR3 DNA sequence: TGTGCCAGCAGTTACTCGGGGGAACCCACAGATACGCAGTATTTT. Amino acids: CASSYSGEPTDTQYF.

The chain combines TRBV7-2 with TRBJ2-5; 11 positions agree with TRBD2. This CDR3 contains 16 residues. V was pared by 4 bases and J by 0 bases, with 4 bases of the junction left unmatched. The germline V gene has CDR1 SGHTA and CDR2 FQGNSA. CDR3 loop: CASSYRTSGYQETQYF. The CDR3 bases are TGTGCCAGCAGCTACCGGACTAGCGGGTACCAAGAGACCCAGTACTTC.

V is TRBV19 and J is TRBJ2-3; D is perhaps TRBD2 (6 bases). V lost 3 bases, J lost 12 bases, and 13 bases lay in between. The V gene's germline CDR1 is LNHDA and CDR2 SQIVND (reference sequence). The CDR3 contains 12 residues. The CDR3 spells CASSIPGLFQYF. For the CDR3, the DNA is TGTGCCAGTAGTATCCCAGGACTATTTCAGTATTTT. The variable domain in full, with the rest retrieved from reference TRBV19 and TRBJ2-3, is DGGITQSPKYLFRKEGQNVTLSCEQNLNHDAMYWYRQDPGQGLRLIYYSQIVNDFQKGDIAEGYSVSREKKESFPLTVTSAQKNPTAFYLCASSIPGLFQYFGPGTRLTVL.

The CDR3 reads CASSERPSGVADTQYF. CDR3 coding DNA: TGTGCCAGCAGTGAACGTCCTAGCGGGGTCGCAGATACGCAGTATTTT. V gene TRBV6-1 combines with J gene TRBJ2-3, with 9 bases that match TRBD2. V trimming: 2 bases; J trimming: 4 bases; junction bases outside the gene matches: 7. CDR1 and CDR2 from the germline V gene are MNHNS and SASEGT. The CDR3 length is 16 residues.

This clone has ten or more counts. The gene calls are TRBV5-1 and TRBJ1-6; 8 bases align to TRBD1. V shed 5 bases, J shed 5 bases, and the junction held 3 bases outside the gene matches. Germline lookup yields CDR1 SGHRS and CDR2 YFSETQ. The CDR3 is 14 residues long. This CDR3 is CASRETGDNSPLHF. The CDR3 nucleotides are TGCGCCAGCAGGGAGACAGGGGATAATTCACCCCTCCACTTT.

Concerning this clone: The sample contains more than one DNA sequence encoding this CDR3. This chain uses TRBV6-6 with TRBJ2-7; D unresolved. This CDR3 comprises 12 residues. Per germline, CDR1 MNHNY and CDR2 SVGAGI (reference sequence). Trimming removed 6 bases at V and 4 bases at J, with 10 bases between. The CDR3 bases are TGTGCCAGCAGCCCCACCACGTACGAGCAGTACTTC. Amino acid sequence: CASSPTTYEQYF.

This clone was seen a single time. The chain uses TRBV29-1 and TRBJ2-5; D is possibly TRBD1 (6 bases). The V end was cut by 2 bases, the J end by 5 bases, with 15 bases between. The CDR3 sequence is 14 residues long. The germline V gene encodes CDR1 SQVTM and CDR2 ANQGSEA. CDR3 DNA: TGCAGCGTTGAAAGGGGGACGGGGCGTGAGACCCAGTACTTC. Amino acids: CSVERGTGRETQYF.

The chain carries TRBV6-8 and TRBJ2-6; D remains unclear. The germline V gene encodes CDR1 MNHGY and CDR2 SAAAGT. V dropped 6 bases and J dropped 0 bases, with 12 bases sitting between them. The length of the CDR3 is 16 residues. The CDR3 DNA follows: TGTGCCAGCAGCCGACACTCACGCTCTGGGGCCAACGTCCTGACTTTC. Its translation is CASSRHSRSGANVLTF.

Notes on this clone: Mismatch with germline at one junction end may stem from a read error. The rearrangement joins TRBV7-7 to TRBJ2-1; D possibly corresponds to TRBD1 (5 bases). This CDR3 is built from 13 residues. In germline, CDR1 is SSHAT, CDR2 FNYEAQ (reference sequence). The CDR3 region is CASSPDRYNEQFF. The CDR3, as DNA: TGTGCTAGCAGCCCAGACAGATACAATGAGCAGTTCTTC.

The CDR3 reads CASSGGGQGWAEAFF. In nucleotides, the CDR3 is TGTGCCAGCAGCGGGGGGGGACAGGGTTGGGCTGAAGCTTTCTTT. The chain recombines TRBV5-4 with TRBJ1-1; TRBD1 aligns across 9 bases. V was clipped by 4 bases and J by 6 bases; unmatched bases: 10. The germline CDR1 and CDR2 sequences are SGHNT and YYREEE (reference sequence). The CDR3 is 15 residues long.

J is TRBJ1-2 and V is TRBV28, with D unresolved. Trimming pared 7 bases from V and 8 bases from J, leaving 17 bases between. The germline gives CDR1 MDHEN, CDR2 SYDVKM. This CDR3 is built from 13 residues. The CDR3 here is CASNPPPGGGYTF. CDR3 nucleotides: TGTGCCAGCAACCCCCCCCCGGGCGGCGGCTACACCTTC.

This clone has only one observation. The CDR3 DNA is TGTGCCATCACCGGGGACAGGGAGGGCAACACTGAAGCTTTCTTT. This sequence encodes CAITGDREGNTEAFF. The chain employs TRBV10-3 and TRBJ1-1, with 9 bases aligning to TRBD1. Trimming at V came to 7 bases and at J to 2 bases, leaving 8 bases not matched to a gene. The CDR3 consists of 15 residues. The germline gives CDR1 ENHRY, CDR2 SYGVKD.